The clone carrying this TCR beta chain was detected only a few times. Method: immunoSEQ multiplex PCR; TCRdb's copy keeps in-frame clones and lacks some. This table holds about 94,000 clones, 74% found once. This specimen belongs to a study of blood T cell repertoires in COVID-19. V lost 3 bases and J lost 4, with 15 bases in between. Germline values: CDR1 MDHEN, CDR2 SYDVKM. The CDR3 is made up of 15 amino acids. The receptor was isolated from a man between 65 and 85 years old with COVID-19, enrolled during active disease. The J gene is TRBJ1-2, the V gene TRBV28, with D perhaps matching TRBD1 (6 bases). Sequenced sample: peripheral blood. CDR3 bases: TGTGCCAGCAGTTTGAGGTCCGGGGGGCTCTATGGCTACACCTTC. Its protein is CASSLRSGGLYGYTF.